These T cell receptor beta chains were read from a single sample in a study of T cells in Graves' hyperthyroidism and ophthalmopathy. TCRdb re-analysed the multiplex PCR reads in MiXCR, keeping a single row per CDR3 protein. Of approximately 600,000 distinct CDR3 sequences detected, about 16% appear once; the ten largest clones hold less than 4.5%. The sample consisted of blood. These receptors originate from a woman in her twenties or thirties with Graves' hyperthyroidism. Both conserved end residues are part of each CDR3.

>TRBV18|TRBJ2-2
CASSLLLADGELFF
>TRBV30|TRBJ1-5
CAWSVGGQGGQPQHF
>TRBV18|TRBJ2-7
CASSPLPQGREQYF
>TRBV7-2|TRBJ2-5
CASSRGAGEETQYF
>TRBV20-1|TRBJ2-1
CSGWDSFYNEQFF
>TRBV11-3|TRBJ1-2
CASSLFGDSSGHGYTF
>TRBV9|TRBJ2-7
CASSVGGSGPTYEQYF
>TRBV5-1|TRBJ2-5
CASSLVAAQETQYF
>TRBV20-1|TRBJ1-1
CSARIPRGDNTEAFF
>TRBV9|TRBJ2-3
CASSVPRYRGTDTQYF
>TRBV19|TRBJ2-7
CASSIGRHSYEQYF
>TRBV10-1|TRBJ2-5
CASSDGSQETQYF
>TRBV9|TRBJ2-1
CASSIDTGNEQFF
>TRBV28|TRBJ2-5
CASSPRQGLETQYF
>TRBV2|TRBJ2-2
CASSRDTNTGELFF
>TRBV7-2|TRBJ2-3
CASSFSGGRTDTQYF
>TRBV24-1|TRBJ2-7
CATSDAASGAPYEQYF
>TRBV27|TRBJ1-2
CASSLTGDGYTF
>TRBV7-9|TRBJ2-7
CASSSIGTGLSYEQYF
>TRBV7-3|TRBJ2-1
CASSPGPSSYNEQFF
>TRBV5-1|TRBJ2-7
CASSLAPGQASYEQYF
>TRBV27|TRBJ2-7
CASSTNRDRVRYEQYF
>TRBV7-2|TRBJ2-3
CASSLGQPSTDTQYF
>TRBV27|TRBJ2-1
CASSTGTGVYNEQFF
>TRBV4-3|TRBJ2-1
CASSQGRAEQFF
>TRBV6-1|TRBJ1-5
CASQGEAGLSNQPQHF
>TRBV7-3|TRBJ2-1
CASSPSGTAYYNEQFF
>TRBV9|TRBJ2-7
CASSARGAGGYEQYF